The clone carrying this TCR beta chain was detected once. This sample is drawn from a study of control samples from healthy donors and cancer patients. Libraries were prepared by immunoSEQ multiplex PCR; TCRdb keeps only in-frame clonotypes and omits some of them. The data show around 100,000 clones, about 89% seen once. The CDR3 runs 14 residues. The V gene end was trimmed by 1 base and the J gene end by 3 bases; junction bases not matched to a gene: 3. Germline loops: CDR1 GTSNPN, CDR2 SVGIG (reference sequence). The chain combines TRBV30 with TRBJ1-5, with TRBD1 matching 7 bases. The sequencing input was PBMCs. The clonotype was recovered from a man aged 60 to 69 with lung cancer. CDR3 loop: CAWSAGQANQPQHF. DNA of the CDR3: TGTGCCTGGAGTGCCGGACAGGCCAATCAGCCCCAGCATTTT.